Listed here is a single TCR beta chain. The antigen is not known. Trimming cost V 7 bases and J 8 bases, with 23 bases left between them. The V gene's germline CDR1 is LNHDA and CDR2 SQIVND (reference sequence). The CDR3 is made up of 16 amino acids. 60 Vbeta and 13 Jbeta primers were used in PCR. Profiling relied on immunoSEQ multiplex PCR, and the TCRdb table lists in-frame clones only, not all of them. In the table there are more than 75,000 clones, approximately 81% of which are singletons. This sample is drawn from a study of cytomegalovirus exposure and HLA in healthy donors. Study-wide results and limits: Across donors, sequencing depth was assumed by presence/absence analyses to be roughly uniform. The listing of some 170 TCR beta chains classed them as cytomegalovirus-associated. A later analysis showed that HLA-associated TCR beta chains had undergone more clonal expansion than equally common others.

The J gene is TRBJ1-4, the V gene TRBV19; D may be TRBD1 (5 bases). This receptor was taken from a woman in her forties or fifties in good health and CMV-seropositive. Sequenced input: PBMCs. The CDR3 sequence: CASNEKIGPQEEKLFF. In DNA, the CDR3 is TGTGCCAGTAATGAAAAAATCGGGCCACAGGAGGAAAAACTGTTTTTT.